Shown below are 26 T cell receptor beta chains from a single sample sequenced in a study of blood T cell repertoires in COVID-19. Repertoires were generated with immunoSEQ multiplex PCR, while TCRdb's copy carries only in-frame clones and drops some. The sample consists of about 280,000 clones, just under 90% of them appearing once. Material for sequencing was peripheral blood. The receptor source for this set is a young woman with COVID-19, enrolled during active disease.

About this clone itself: One junction end disagrees with the germline gene, perhaps due to a read error. V and J are TRBV3-1 (or the pseudogene TRBV3-2) and TRBJ1-2; D not resolved. CDR1 LGHDT and CDR2 YNNKEL come from the germline V gene (reference sequence). The CDR3 covers 13 residues. DNA of the CDR3: TGTGCCAGCAGCCAAGACCCTAAATATGGCTACACCTTC. Protein: CASSQDPKYGYTF.

The gene calls are TRBV4-1 and TRBJ1-5, with a tentative D call TRBD1 (5 bases). The CDR3 has 16 residues. Trimming took 0 bases from V and 8 from J, leaving 17 bases between them. CDR1 MGHRA and CDR2 YSYEKL come from the germline V gene. CDR3 residues: CASSQDGVSGGEPQHF. CDR3 nucleotides: TGCGCCAGCAGCCAAGATGGCGTATCGGGGGGGGAGCCCCAGCATTTT.

The chain joins TRBV5-1 to TRBJ2-3; 7 bases are shared with TRBD1. The CDR3 extends over 16 amino acids. Germline assignment: CDR1 SGHRS and CDR2 YFSETQ. Germline trimming cut 3 bases from V and 0 bases from J; bases unmatched to any gene: 7. The CDR3 reads CASSWSDRESTDTQYF. DNA of the CDR3: TGCGCCAGCAGCTGGAGCGACAGGGAAAGCACAGATACGCAGTATTTT.

The chain has TRBV7-9 and TRBJ1-1, with a tentative D call TRBD1 (5 bases). The ends were cut back, 4 bases at V and 6 bases at J, with 12 bases in the middle. Looked up from germline, CDR1 is SEHNR and CDR2 is FQNEAQ (reference sequence). The CDR3 is 13 amino acids. This chain's CDR3 is CASSSRWGPEAFF. CDR3 nucleotides: TGTGCCAGCAGCTCCCGGTGGGGCCCTGAAGCTTTCTTT.

The chain joins TRBV19 to TRBJ2-7, with D possibly matching TRBD1 (6 bases). Germline V gene lookup returns CDR1 LNHDA and CDR2 SQIVND (reference sequence). The CDR3 has 13 residues. V was pared by 8 bases and J by 3 bases, with 14 bases between. CDR3 sequence reads: CASGLGQFYEQYF. CDR3 nucleotide sequence: TGTGCCAGTGGTCTCGGACAGTTCTACGAGCAGTACTTC.

The chain has TRBV19 and TRBJ2-7; 7 nucleotides match TRBD1. V shed 3 bases and J 3 bases; nucleotides not matched to a gene: 2. Germline V gives CDR1 LNHDA, CDR2 SQIVND (reference sequence). The CDR3 loop spans 13 amino acids. CDR3 bases: TGTGCCAGTAGTATGGGACAGAGCTACGAGCAGTACTTC. This encodes CASSMGQSYEQYF.

The chain joins TRBV3-1 (or the pseudogene TRBV3-2) to TRBJ2-3; maybe TRBD1 (5 bases). V lost 6 bases to trimming and J lost 5 bases, with 18 bases between them. From germline, CDR1 is LGHDT and CDR2 YNNKEL (reference sequence). The CDR3 has 15 residues. CDR3 nucleotide sequence: TGTGCCAGCAGACGTAGGGGCGCCCGAGGAGATACGCAGTATTTT. Residues: CASRRRGARGDTQYF.

This rearrangement joins TRBV19 to TRBJ2-7; perhaps TRBD1 as D (6 bases). This CDR3 region has 13 residues. The germline V gene has CDR1 LNHDA and CDR2 SQIVND (reference sequence). V was clipped by 5 bases and J by 3 bases, with 11 bases between them. CDR3 nucleotide sequence: TGTGCCAGTAGTTCGGGACATAGCTACGAGCAGTACTTC. It yields the protein CASSSGHSYEQYF. Variable domain in full (rest from reference TRBV19 and TRBJ2-7): DGGITQSPKYLFRKEGQNVTLSCEQNLNHDAMYWYRQDPGQGLRLIYYSQIVNDFQKGDIAEGYSVSREKKESFPLTVTSAQKNPTAFYLCASSSGHSYEQYFGPGTRLTVT.

The J gene is TRBJ1-1, the V gene TRBV6-5; D gene uncertain. Per germline, CDR1 MNHEY and CDR2 SVGAGI. V lost 2 bases, J lost 4 bases, and 8 bases lay in between. The length of the CDR3 is 13 residues. The CDR3 sequence: CASSYRVGTEAFF. The CDR3 region has the DNA TGTGCCAGCAGTTACCGCGTTGGCACTGAAGCTTTCTTT.

This clone was found once. This chain joins TRBV11-2 and TRBJ2-7; D is perhaps TRBD2 (6 bases). The CDR3 is made up of 14 amino acids. CDR1 is SGHAT, CDR2 FQNNGV, per germline. The germline V and J ends were trimmed by 6 bases and 6 bases, with 18 bases remaining between them. CDR3 sequence reads: CASRSWRGPGEQYF. As DNA, the CDR3 is TGTGCCAGCAGAAGTTGGCGGGGCCCAGGCGAGCAGTACTTC.

CDR3 region: CATSVEGDTGYTF. The CDR3 coding sequence is TGTGCCACCAGCGTAGAGGGGGATACGGGCTACACCTTC. V usage is TRBV15 and J usage is TRBJ1-2, with D possibly being TRBD1 (6 bases). The germline CDR1 and CDR2 sequences are LNHNV and YYDKDF (reference sequence). The CDR3 totals 13 residues. V dropped 5 bases and J dropped 8 bases, with 15 bases sitting between them.

The rearrangement links TRBV7-2 to TRBJ2-1, with D perhaps TRBD1 (5 bases). Per the germline V gene, CDR1 is SGHTA and CDR2 is FQGNSA. V lost 3 bases and J lost 7, with 16 bases in between. The CDR3 length is 15 residues. CDR3 sequence reads: CASSFQGNGWNEQFF. CDR3 bases: TGTGCCAGCAGCTTTCAGGGCAATGGTTGGAATGAGCAGTTCTTC.

The chain has TRBV19 and TRBJ2-7, with D perhaps matching TRBD2 (6 bases). CDR1 is LNHDA and CDR2 is SQIVND in the germline V gene (reference sequence). The ends were cut back, 5 bases at V and 4 bases at J, with 9 bases in the middle. The CDR3 loop spans 12 amino acids. The CDR3 sequence: CASSGGAYEQYF. The CDR3 DNA follows: TGTGCCAGTAGTGGCGGGGCATACGAGCAGTACTTC. Full variable domain (missing parts from reference TRBV19 and TRBJ2-7): DGGITQSPKYLFRKEGQNVTLSCEQNLNHDAMYWYRQDPGQGLRLIYYSQIVNDFQKGDIAEGYSVSREKKESFPLTVTSAQKNPTAFYLCASSGGAYEQYFGPGTRLTVT.

The V call is TRBV9, the J call TRBJ2-3; the match to TRBD2 covers 10 bases. The CDR3 totals 16 residues. Looked up from germline, CDR1 is SGDLS and CDR2 is YYNGEE. V shed 0 bases and J 7 bases; nucleotides not matched to a gene: 8. The CDR3 coding sequence is TGTGCCAGCAGCGTAGAGGCTAGCGGGGGCCCAAATACGCAGTATTTT. It is translated as CASSVEASGGPNTQYF.

The table lists this clone with a count of one. The chain carries TRBV11-2 and TRBJ1-4; possibly TRBD1 for D (6 bases). The CDR3 consists of 16 residues. V was shortened by 5 bases and J by 4 bases, with 17 bases between the two germline ends. Germline CDR1 and CDR2: SGHAT and FQNNGV. The chain's CDR3 is CASSLQQGNLNEKLFF. DNA of the CDR3: TGTGCCAGCAGCCTCCAACAGGGCAACCTTAATGAAAAACTGTTTTTT.

J is TRBJ2-1 and V is TRBV11-3, with D maybe TRBD2 (5 bases). This CDR3 comprises 17 residues. CDR1 and CDR2 from the germline V gene are SGHNT and YENEEA. Trimming stripped 2 bases from V and 2 bases from J, with 16 bases between. CDR3 amino acids: CASSLRTPGITYNEQFF. CDR3 coding DNA: TGTGCCAGCAGCTTAAGGACTCCTGGCATTACCTACAATGAGCAGTTCTTC.

This clone was observed a handful of times. The chain carries TRBV21-1 and TRBJ2-2; whether TRBD1, the table's D call, matches the DNA was not checked. TRBV21-1 is recorded as a pseudogene. This CDR3 has 16 residues. CDR3 sequence: CASSSGQGSTNGELFF. In nucleotides, the CDR3 is TGTGCCAGCAGCAGTGGACAGGGCAGCACGAATGGGGAGCTGTTTTTT.

The chain's CDR3 is CASSQGLEQPQHF. CDR3 nucleotides: TGTGCCAGCAGTCAAGGGTTGGAGCAGCCCCAGCATTTT. The chain has TRBV2 and TRBJ1-5; D ambiguous. Germline lookup yields CDR1 SNHLY and CDR2 FYNNEI. The V gene lost 5 bases and the J gene lost 7 bases, with 12 bases spanning the gap. The CDR3 is 13 residues long.

This clone has just one count. V is TRBV2 and J is TRBJ1-5; TRBD1 might be the D (5 bases). Germline CDR1 reads SNHLY; CDR2 reads FYNNEI. The CDR3 length is 15 residues. V dropped 6 bases and J dropped 3 bases, with 15 bases sitting between them. CDR3 loop: CASRGLDGINQPQHF. CDR3 DNA sequence: TGTGCCAGCAGGGGGCTAGACGGCATCAATCAGCCCCAGCATTTT.

The chain carries TRBV2 and TRBJ2-2, with 8 bases matching TRBD1. CDR1 SNHLY and CDR2 FYNNEI come from the germline V gene. The CDR3 runs to 15 residues. V lost 8 bases, J lost 2 bases, and 7 bases stayed unmatched. The CDR3 nucleotides read TGTGCCAGCTCCCGACAGGGGATAAACACCGGGGAGCTGTTTTTT. As protein: CASSRQGINTGELFF.

The rearrangement joins TRBV19 to TRBJ1-5, with 9 bases matching TRBD1. Germline V gene lookup returns CDR1 LNHDA and CDR2 SQIVND (reference sequence). The CDR3 length is 14 residues. V shed 5 bases, J shed 5 bases, and the junction held 4 bases outside the gene matches. The CDR3 DNA follows: TGTGCCAGTAGTGAGTGGGACAGGGATCAGCCCCAGCATTTT. Its translation is CASSEWDRDQPQHF.

The chain joins TRBV27 to TRBJ1-6; no definite D call. CDR3 length: 12 residues. Germline CDR1 is MNHEY and CDR2 is SMNVEV (reference sequence). Trimming pared 0 bases from V and 12 bases from J, leaving 6 bases between. CDR3 DNA sequence: TGTGCCAGCAGTTTATCGGGCCTACCCCTCCACTTT. Amino acid sequence: CASSLSGLPLHF.

A single count supports this clone. V usage is TRBV5-5 and J usage is TRBJ2-5, with 13 positions matching TRBD2. The CDR3 sequence is 19 residues long. Germline V CDR1 and CDR2: SGHKS, YYEKEE (reference sequence). Trimming removed 2 bases from V and 5 bases from J; junction bases left unmatched: 15. CDR3: CASSLTFQLAGGRTETQYF. CDR3 DNA sequence: TGTGCCAGCAGCTTAACTTTCCAACTAGCGGGGGGGAGGACGGAGACCCAGTACTTC.

The rearrangement links TRBV21-1 to TRBJ1-1; the table's D call, TRBD1, has no DNA check behind it. TRBV21-1 is termed a pseudogene. The CDR3 sequence is 19 residues long. CDR3 region: CASTKLRTGVSVLDTEAFF. The CDR3 DNA sequence: TGTGCCAGCACCAAACTACGGACAGGGGTTTCGGTCTTGGACACTGAAGCTTTCTTT.

This chain connects TRBV30 to TRBJ1-2; 9 positions agree with TRBD1. Germline values: CDR1 GTSNPN, CDR2 SVGIG (reference sequence). Losses at the gene ends were 2 bases for V and 3 bases for J; bases not matched to a gene: 4. The CDR3 runs 14 residues. The CDR3 protein is CAWSPGTGYYGYTF. DNA for the CDR3: TGTGCCTGGAGTCCCGGGACAGGGTACTATGGCTACACCTTC.

The rearrangement links TRBV7-8 to TRBJ1-6, with 8 bases identical to TRBD1. CDR1 and CDR2 from the germline V gene are SGHVS and FQNEAQ. With 1 base clipped from V and 7 bases from J, the junction kept 0 bases outside the gene matches. The CDR3 contains 14 residues. The chain's CDR3 is CASSLDRGNSPLHF. In DNA form, the CDR3 reads TGTGCCAGCAGCTTAGACAGGGGGAATTCACCCCTCCACTTT.